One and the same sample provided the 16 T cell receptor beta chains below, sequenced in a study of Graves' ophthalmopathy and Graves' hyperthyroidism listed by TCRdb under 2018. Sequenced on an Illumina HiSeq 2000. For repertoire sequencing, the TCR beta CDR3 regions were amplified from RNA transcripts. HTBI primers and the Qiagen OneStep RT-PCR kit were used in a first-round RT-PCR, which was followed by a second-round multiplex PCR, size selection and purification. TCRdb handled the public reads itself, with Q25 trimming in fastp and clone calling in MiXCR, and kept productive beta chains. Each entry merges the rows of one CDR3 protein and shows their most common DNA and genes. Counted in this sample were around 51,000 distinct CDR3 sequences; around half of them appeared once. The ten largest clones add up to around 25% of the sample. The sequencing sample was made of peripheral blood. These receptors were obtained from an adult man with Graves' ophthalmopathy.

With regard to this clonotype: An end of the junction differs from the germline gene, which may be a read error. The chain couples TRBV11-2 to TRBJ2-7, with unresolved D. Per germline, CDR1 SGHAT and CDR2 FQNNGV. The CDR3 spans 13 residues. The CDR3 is CASSLGAGYKQYF. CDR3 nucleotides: TGTGCCAGCAGCTTAGGAGCTGGCTACAAGCAGTACTTC.

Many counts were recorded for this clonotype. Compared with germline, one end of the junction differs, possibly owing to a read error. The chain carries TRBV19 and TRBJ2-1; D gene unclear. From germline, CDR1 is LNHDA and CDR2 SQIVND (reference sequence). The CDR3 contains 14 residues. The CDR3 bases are TGTGCCAGTAGTAACAGCGCTTCCTACAGTGAGCAGTTCTTC. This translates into CASSNSASYSEQFF.

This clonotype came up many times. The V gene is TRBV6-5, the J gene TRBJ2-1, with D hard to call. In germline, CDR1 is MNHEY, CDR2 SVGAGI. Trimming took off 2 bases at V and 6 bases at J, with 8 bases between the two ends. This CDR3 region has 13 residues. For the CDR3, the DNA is TGTGCCAGCAGTTACGGTTTCCGCAATGAGCAGTTCTTC. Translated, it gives CASSYGFRNEQFF.

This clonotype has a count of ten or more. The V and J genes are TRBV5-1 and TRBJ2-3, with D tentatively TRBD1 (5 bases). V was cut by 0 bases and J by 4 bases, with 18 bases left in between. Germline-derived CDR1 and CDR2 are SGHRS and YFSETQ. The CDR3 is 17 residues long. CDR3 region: CASSLARQLGDADTQYF. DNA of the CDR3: TGCGCCAGCAGCTTGGCCCGACAGCTCGGAGATGCAGATACGCAGTATTTT.

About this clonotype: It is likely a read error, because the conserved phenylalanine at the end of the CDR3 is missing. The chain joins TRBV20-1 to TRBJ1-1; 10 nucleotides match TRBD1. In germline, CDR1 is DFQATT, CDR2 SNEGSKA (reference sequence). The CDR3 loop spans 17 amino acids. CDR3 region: CSARGQGQGVMNTEAFC. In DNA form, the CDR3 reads TGCAGTGCTAGAGGCCAAGGACAGGGGGTTATGAACACGGAAGCTTTCTGT.

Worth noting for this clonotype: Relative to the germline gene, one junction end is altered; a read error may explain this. The CDR3 DNA reads TGTGGCAGCAGTGATAGCGTTTACGAGCAGTACTTC. Its protein is CGSSDSVYEQYF. The rearrangement uses TRBV12-3 or TRBV12-4 and TRBJ2-7, with D perhaps matching TRBD2 (5 bases). The CDR3 loop spans 12 amino acids.

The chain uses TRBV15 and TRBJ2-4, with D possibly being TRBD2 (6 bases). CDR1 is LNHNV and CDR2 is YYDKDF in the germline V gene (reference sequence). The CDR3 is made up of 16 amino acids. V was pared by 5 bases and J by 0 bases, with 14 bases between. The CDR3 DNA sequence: TGTGCCACCAGCCCTACCAGGGACTTAGCCAAAAACATTCAGTACTTC. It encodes CATSPTRDLAKNIQYF.

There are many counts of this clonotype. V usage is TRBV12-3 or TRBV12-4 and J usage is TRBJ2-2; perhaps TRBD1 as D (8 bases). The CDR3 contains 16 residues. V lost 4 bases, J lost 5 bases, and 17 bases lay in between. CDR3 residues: CASSYRGGMGTGELFF. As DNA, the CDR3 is TGTGCCAGCAGTTACAGGGGGGGCATGGGGACCGGGGAGCTGTTTTTT.

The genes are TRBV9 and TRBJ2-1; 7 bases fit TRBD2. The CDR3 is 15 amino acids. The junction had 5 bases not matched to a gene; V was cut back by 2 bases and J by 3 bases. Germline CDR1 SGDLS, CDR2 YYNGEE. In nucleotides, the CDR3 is TGTGCCAGCAGCGTTAAACGGGAGGACTACAATGAGCAGTTCTTC. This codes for CASSVKREDYNEQFF.

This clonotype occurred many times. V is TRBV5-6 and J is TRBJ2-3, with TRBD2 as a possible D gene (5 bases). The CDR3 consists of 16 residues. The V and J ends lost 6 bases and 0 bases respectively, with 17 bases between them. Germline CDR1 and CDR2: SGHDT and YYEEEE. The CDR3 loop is CASTIWEQRSTDTQYF. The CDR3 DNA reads TGTGCCAGCACTATATGGGAACAGCGGAGCACAGATACGCAGTATTTT.

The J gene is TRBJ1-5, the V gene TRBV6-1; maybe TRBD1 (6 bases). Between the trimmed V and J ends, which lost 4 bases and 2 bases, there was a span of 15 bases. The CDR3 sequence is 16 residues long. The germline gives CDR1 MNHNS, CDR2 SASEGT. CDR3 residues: CASSVGARWGNQPQHF. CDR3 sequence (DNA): TGTGCCAGCAGTGTGGGGGCCAGATGGGGCAATCAGCCCCAGCATTTT.

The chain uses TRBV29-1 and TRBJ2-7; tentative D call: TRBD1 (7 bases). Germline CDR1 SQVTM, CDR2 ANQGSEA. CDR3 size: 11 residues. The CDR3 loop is CGGGNRGEQYF. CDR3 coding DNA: TGCGGAGGGGGGAACAGGGGCGAGCAGTACTTC.

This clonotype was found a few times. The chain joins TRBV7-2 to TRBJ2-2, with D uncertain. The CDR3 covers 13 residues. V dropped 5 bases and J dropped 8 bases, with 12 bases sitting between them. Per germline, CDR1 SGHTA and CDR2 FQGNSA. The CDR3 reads CASSNMPLGELFF. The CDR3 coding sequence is TGTGCCAGCAGCAACATGCCGTTGGGGGAGCTGTTTTTT.

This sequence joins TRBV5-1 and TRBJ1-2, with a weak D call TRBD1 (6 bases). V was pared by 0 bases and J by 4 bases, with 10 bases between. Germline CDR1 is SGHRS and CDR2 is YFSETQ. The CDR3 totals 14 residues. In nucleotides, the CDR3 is TGCGCCAGCAGCTTGGACAGGGCTGCCTATGGCTACACCTTC. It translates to CASSLDRAAYGYTF. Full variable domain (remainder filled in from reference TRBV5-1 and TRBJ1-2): KAGVTQTPRYLIKTRGQQVTLSCSPISGHRSVSWYQQTPGQGLQFLFEYFSETQRNKGNFPGRFSGRQFSNSRSEMNVSTLELGDSALYLCASSLDRAAYGYTFGSGTRLTVV.

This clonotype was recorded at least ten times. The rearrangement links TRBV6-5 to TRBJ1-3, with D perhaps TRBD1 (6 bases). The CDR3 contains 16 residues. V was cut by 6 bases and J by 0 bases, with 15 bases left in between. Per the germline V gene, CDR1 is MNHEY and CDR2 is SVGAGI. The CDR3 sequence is CASSRGHSSSGNTIYF. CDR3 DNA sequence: TGTGCCAGCAGCCGGGGACATTCTAGCTCTGGAAACACCATATATTTT.

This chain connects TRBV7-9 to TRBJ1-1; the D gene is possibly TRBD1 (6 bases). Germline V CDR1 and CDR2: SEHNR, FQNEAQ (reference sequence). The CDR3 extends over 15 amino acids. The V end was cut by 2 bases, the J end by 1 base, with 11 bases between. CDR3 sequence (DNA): TGTGCCAGCAGCTTAAGAGGGGGGCAGAACACTGAAGCTTTCTTT. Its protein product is CASSLRGGQNTEAFF.